Below are 8 T cell receptor beta chains sequenced from a single sample in a study of blood T cell repertoires in COVID-19. Method: immunoSEQ multiplex PCR; TCRdb's copy keeps in-frame clones and lacks some. Here the sample spans around 34,000 clones, roughly 85% being singletons. Sequencing was performed on peripheral blood. The receptors were sampled from a man aged 45-60 years with acute or convalescent COVID-19.

This chain uses TRBV11-2 with TRBJ2-3; no firm D call. V was trimmed by 0 bases and J by 5 bases, leaving 6 bases between them. The CDR3 loop spans 13 amino acids. Germline lookup yields CDR1 SGHAT and CDR2 FQNNGV. The DNA of the CDR3 is TGTGCCAGCAGCTTAGAGAGGATAGATACGCAGTATTTT. This translates into CASSLERIDTQYF.

The chain recombines TRBV24-1 with TRBJ1-2; D gene ambiguous. Germline V gene lookup returns CDR1 KGHDR and CDR2 SFDVKD. Trimming shortened V by 4 bases and J by 8 bases, and 10 bases separated the two germline ends. The CDR3 loop spans 12 amino acids. The CDR3 region is CATSDPGRGYTF. In DNA, the CDR3 is TGTGCCACCAGTGACCCAGGTCGCGGCTACACCTTC.

This chain uses TRBV30 with TRBJ1-2, with TRBD1 identical over 10 bases. The CDR3 covers 14 residues. Trimming took 4 bases from V and 3 from J; bases not matched to a gene: 5. Germline-derived CDR1 and CDR2 are GTSNPN and SVGIG (reference sequence). CDR3 amino acids: CAWTRTGGYYGYTF. The CDR3 DNA reads as TGTGCCTGGACCCGGACAGGGGGGTACTATGGCTACACCTTC. Drawing the rest from reference TRBV30 and TRBJ1-2, the complete variable domain is SQTIHQWPATLVQPVGSPLSLECTVEGTSNPNLYWYRQAAGRGLQLLFYSVGIGQISSEVPQNLSASRPQDRQFILSSKKLLLSDSGFYLCAWTRTGGYYGYTFGSGTRLTVV.

The V and J genes are TRBV4-1 and TRBJ2-1; TRBD2 agrees at 11 bases. There are 16 residues in the CDR3. J gave up 5 bases and V 4 bases, and 7 bases lay outside the gene matches. Germline assignment: CDR1 MGHRA and CDR2 YSYEKL. DNA of the CDR3: TGCGCCAGCAGCCGATCCGGGACTAGCGGCCACAATGAGCAGTTCTTC. The encoded protein is CASSRSGTSGHNEQFF.

The genes are TRBV12-3 or TRBV12-4 and TRBJ2-4; 8 bases are shared with TRBD2. The CDR3 runs 13 residues. Unmatched junction bases numbered 2, after V lost 4 bases and J lost 6 bases. CDR3 bases: TGTGCCAGCAGTTCGACTAGCGTAAACATTCAGTACTTC. It is translated as CASSSTSVNIQYF.

The V gene is TRBV5-1, the J gene TRBJ1-4; D is undetermined. Trimming pared 3 bases from V and 4 bases from J, leaving 16 bases between. Germline V CDR1 and CDR2: SGHRS, YFSETQ. This CDR3 is 16 amino acids long. The chain's CDR3 is CASSSLAFAGNEKLFF. The DNA of the CDR3 is TGCGCCAGCAGCTCACTAGCTTTTGCGGGTAATGAAAAACTGTTTTTT.

V and J are TRBV7-6 and TRBJ2-1, with 10 bases that match TRBD2. Germline V gene sequence: CDR1 SGHVS, CDR2 FNYEAQ. The V gene end was trimmed by 1 base and the J gene end by 7 bases; junction bases not matched to a gene: 7. This CDR3 has 16 amino acids. In nucleotides, the CDR3 is TGTGCCAGCAGCTTAGTACTAGCGGGGTTGGGGAATGAGCAGTTCTTC. Its protein product is CASSLVLAGLGNEQFF. The full variable domain, its missing parts supplied by reference TRBV7-6 and TRBJ2-1, is GAGVSQSPRYKVTKRGQDVALRCDPISGHVSLYWYRQALGQGPEFLTYFNYEAQQDKSGLPNDRFSAERPEGSISTLTIQRTEQRDSAMYRCASSLVLAGLGNEQFFGPGTRLTVL.

The chain recombines TRBV7-6 with TRBJ1-1; 7 bases are a match to TRBD1. This CDR3 contains 15 residues. Germline-derived CDR1 and CDR2 are SGHVS and FNYEAQ. V lost 1 base to trimming and J lost 1 base; unmatched junction nucleotides: 3. The CDR3 spells CASSLERTGNTEAFF. CDR3 in DNA: TGTGCCAGCAGCTTAGAAAGGACAGGGAACACTGAAGCTTTCTTT.